Listed below are T cell receptor beta chains from one sample, sequenced in a study of T cell responses to AZD1222 COVID-19 vaccine. Clones were read by immunoSEQ multiplex PCR, and TCRdb kept only the in-frame ones, dropping some. The data contain 150,000 or so clones, about nine tenths of them singletons. The starting material was peripheral blood, obtained after recovery from COVID-19. Receptor source: an adult who had recovered from COVID-19. The CDR3 runs from the conserved cysteine through the conserved F or W. The D gene is left open where the match is weak. Size tells how often a clone was seen (once, few, many) or the class of an expanded clone, and some rows leave it out.

d_gene,v_gene,abundance,j_gene,CDR3aa,CDR3nt
NA,TRBV19,few,TRBJ1-6,CASSFKDRNSPLHF,TGTGCCAGTAGTTTTAAGGACCGAAATTCACCCCTCCACTTT
NA,TRBV19,once,TRBJ2-1,CASSPQGSLEGEQFF,TGTGCCAGTAGTCCTCAAGGGAGTCTCGAGGGTGAGCAGTTCTTC
NA,TRBV7-5,NA,TRBJ2-7,CVRSLGCGAPYEQYF,TGTGTCAGAAGCTTAGGTTGCGGTGCCCCCTACGAGCAGTACTTC
NA,TRBV10-2,NA,TRBJ2-7,CASSESAARPRQDPFPNYEQYF,TGCGCCAGCAGTGAGTCGGCAGCAAGGCCGCGACAAGACCCTTTCCCCAATTACGAGCAGTACTTC
NA,TRBV11-1,NA,TRBJ2-1,CASSLEDLRWNEQFF,TGTGCCAGCAGCTTAGAAGACCTCCGGTGGAATGAGCAGTTCTTC
TRBD1,TRBV13,NA,TRBJ1-4,CASSPQGATNEKLFF,TGTGCCAGCAGCCCCCAGGGGGCAACTAATGAAAAACTGTTTTTT
TRBD2,TRBV28,NA,TRBJ2-7,CASSFLAGVGEQYF,TGTGCCAGCAGTTTCTTAGCGGGAGTAGGCGAGCAGTACTTC
NA,TRBV28,NA,TRBJ2-1,CASSSLAVRWSYNEQFF,TGTGCCAGCAGCTCCCTTGCGGTTCGGTGGTCCTACAATGAGCAGTTCTTC
TRBD1,TRBV10-1,NA,TRBJ1-2,CASSESRDRAYLGYTF,TGCGCCAGCAGTGAGTCGCGGGACAGAGCCTATTTAGGCTACACCTTC
TRBD1,TRBV28,NA,TRBJ1-5,CASRDRGVQPQHF,TGTGCCAGCAGAGACAGGGGCGTTCAGCCCCAGCATTTT
NA,TRBV7-2,NA,TRBJ2-3,CASSLWGSEEDTQYF,TGTGCCAGCAGCTTATGGGGCTCGGAGGAAGATACGCAGTATTTT
TRBD2,TRBV19,few,TRBJ2-7,CASSLGGLAGYEQYF,TGTGCCAGTAGTCTCGGGGGACTAGCGGGTTACGAGCAGTACTTC
NA,TRBV7-2,NA,TRBJ1-1,CASSFGEITEAFF,TGTGCCAGCAGCTTCGGGGAAATAACTGAAGCTTTCTTT
NA,TRBV10-3,once,TRBJ2-7,CAISDYYEQYF,TGTGCCATCAGTGATTACTACGAGCAGTACTTC
NA,TRBV4-2,NA,TRBJ2-5,CASSLRRGGETQYF,TGTGCCAGCAGCCTTAGGCGTGGGGGGGAGACCCAGTACTTC
NA,TRBV18,NA,TRBJ1-1,CASSPLHGVWLNTEAFF,TGTGCCAGCTCACCCCTCCACGGGGTATGGTTGAACACTGAAGCTTTCTTT
TRBD1,TRBV28,NA,TRBJ2-7,CASSATGQGSEQYF,TGTGCCAGCAGTGCGACGGGACAGGGAAGCGAGCAGTACTTC
NA,TRBV5-5,NA,TRBJ1-4,CASSLKWANEKLFF,TGTGCCAGCAGCTTGAAGTGGGCAAATGAAAAACTGTTTTTT
TRBD2,TRBV9,few,TRBJ2-3,CASSGSGGGSFTDTQYF,TGTGCCAGCAGCGGTAGCGGGGGGGGTTCTTTCACAGATACGCAGTATTTT
NA,TRBV18,NA,TRBJ1-1,CASSPGSEAFF,TGTGCCAGCTCACCGGGGTCAGAAGCTTTCTTT
TRBD1,TRBV7-9,NA,TRBJ2-7,CASSPLFRDRGSYEQYF,TGTGCCAGCAGCCCCCTATTCCGGGACAGGGGGTCCTACGAGCAGTACTTC
TRBD1,TRBV7-9,NA,TRBJ1-1,CASSITGATEAFF,TGTGCCAGCAGCATTACAGGGGCTACTGAAGCTTTCTTT
NA,TRBV6-5,NA,TRBJ1-3,CASNPLPGSGNTIYF,TGTGCCAGCAATCCCCTCCCCGGGTCAGGAAACACCATATATTTT